The 31 T cell receptor beta chains reported below all come from one sample, sequenced in a study of T cell changes during pregnancy in multiple sclerosis. Assay: immunoSEQ multiplex PCR; the TCRdb copy retains only in-frame clones and omits some. The data show just under 65,000 clones, around 96% seen once. Sample: CD8+ T cells from peripheral blood mononuclear cells, taken after pregnancy. These receptors were obtained from a female donor with multiple sclerosis, enrolled in a pregnancy study.

Only one count was recorded for this clone. V gene TRBV7-9 combines with J gene TRBJ1-1, with a weak D call TRBD1 (5 bases). Germline V gene sequence: CDR1 SEHNR, CDR2 FQNEAQ (reference sequence). The V and J ends lost 3 bases and 7 bases respectively, with 15 bases between them. This CDR3 is built from 14 residues. The CDR3 bases are TGTGCCAGCAGCTTCCTTGACCGGGGGGATGAAGCTTTCTTT. It translates to CASSFLDRGDEAFF.

The V call is TRBV4-1, the J call TRBJ2-1; 9 positions agree with TRBD1. V trimming: 4 bases; J trimming: 10 bases; junction bases outside the gene matches: 11. Germline V gene sequence: CDR1 MGHRA, CDR2 YSYEKL. This CDR3 contains 15 residues. The CDR3 DNA sequence: TGCGCCAGCAGCCTAAGACAGGGGGGATTAAAGGAGCAGTTCTTC. Translated, it gives CASSLRQGGLKEQFF.

The chain joins TRBV4-1 to TRBJ2-2, with D possibly TRBD2 on 6 matching bases. The CDR3 extends over 16 amino acids. Germline V lookup: CDR1 MGHRA, CDR2 YSYEKL. Trimming took off 5 bases at V and 1 base at J, with 14 bases between the two ends. Written as DNA, the CDR3 is TGCGCCAGCAGCACCCCGGGGGTTAAGAACACCGGGGAGCTGTTTTTT. Its translation is CASSTPGVKNTGELFF.

This clone came up once. The CDR3 DNA reads TGCGCCAGCAGTTTGGGCCCCTACAATGAGCAGTTCTTC. Residues: CASSLGPYNEQFF. The chain recombines TRBV10-1 with TRBJ2-1; D unresolved. CDR3 length: 13 residues. Germline V gene lookup returns CDR1 WNHNN and CDR2 SYGVQD (reference sequence). V gave up 5 bases and J gave up 2 bases, with 7 bases separating them.

The chain couples TRBV27 to TRBJ2-7; TRBD1 agrees at 7 bases. Germline V CDR1 and CDR2: MNHEY, SMNVEV (reference sequence). The CDR3 loop spans 16 amino acids. V lost 2 bases to trimming and J lost 0 bases; unmatched junction nucleotides: 7. This CDR3 reads CASSLPPNRGSYEQYF. CDR3 nucleotides: TGTGCCAGCAGTTTACCCCCTAACAGGGGCTCCTACGAGCAGTACTTC.

The chain carries TRBV7-9 and TRBJ2-7; 11 bases map to TRBD1. After removal of 2 bases from V and 1 base from J, the junction contained 4 bases not matched to a gene. Germline CDR1 and CDR2: SEHNR and FQNEAQ (reference sequence). CDR3 length: 16 amino acids. CDR3 DNA: TGTGCCAGCAGCTTAATTGGACAGGGGGCTTCCTACGAGCAGTACTTC. Residues: CASSLIGQGASYEQYF.

This clone was observed a handful of times. The V and J genes are TRBV28 and TRBJ2-1; D might be TRBD1 (6 bases). Germline V gene data show CDR1 as MDHEN and CDR2 as SYDVKM. V was cut by 2 bases and J by 4 bases, with 9 bases left in between. CDR3 length equals 14 residues. The CDR3 DNA reads TGTGCCAGCAGTTTAACCAGGGGATACAATGAGCAGTTCTTC. It translates to CASSLTRGYNEQFF.

J is TRBJ1-1 and V is TRBV7-9, with D possibly TRBD1 on 6 matching bases. Germline CDR1 reads SEHNR; CDR2 reads FQNEAQ (reference sequence). The germline V and J ends were trimmed by 6 bases and 1 base, with 15 bases remaining between them. The CDR3 is 15 amino acids. DNA for the CDR3: TGTGCCAGCAGAACCCACAGGGAAGCGAACACTGAAGCTTTCTTT. Protein sequence: CASRTHREANTEAFF.

This clone showed up just once. The V gene is TRBV5-5, the J gene TRBJ2-1; possible D gene TRBD2, 7 bases. The V end was cut by 2 bases, the J end by 6 bases, with 12 bases between. The CDR3 has 14 amino acids. Germline V CDR1 and CDR2: SGHKS, YYEKEE (reference sequence). CDR3 loop: CASSFGAGANEQFF. The DNA for the CDR3 is TGTGCCAGCAGCTTTGGGGCGGGGGCCAATGAGCAGTTCTTC.

The rearrangement links TRBV4-3 to TRBJ2-7; 8 bases match TRBD1. V shed 5 bases, J shed 2 bases, and the junction held 8 bases outside the gene matches. This CDR3 contains 15 residues. Germline V gives CDR1 LGHNA, CDR2 YSLEER. In nucleotides, the CDR3 is TGCGCCAGCAGCTACGGTACAGGGGGTACCTACGAGCAGTACTTC. Translating gives CASSYGTGGTYEQYF.

V is TRBV11-2 and J is TRBJ2-7, with a possible D match to TRBD1 (6 bases). This CDR3 has 12 residues. CDR1 and CDR2 from the germline V gene are SGHAT and FQNNGV. Trimming pared 4 bases from V and 7 bases from J, leaving 11 bases between. CDR3 sequence: CASSSSGVEQYF. In DNA form, the CDR3 reads TGTGCCAGCAGCTCTTCAGGGGTTGAGCAGTACTTC.

The V and J genes are TRBV27 and TRBJ1-3, with 8 bases identical to TRBD1. CDR1 and CDR2 (germline): MNHEY, SMNVEV (reference sequence). V gave up 0 bases and J gave up 3 bases; unmatched junction bases: 4. CDR3 length: 16 amino acids. The DNA of the CDR3 is TGTGCCAGCAGTTTATCGGCAGGGGGCGTTGGAAACACCATATATTTT. Translation gives CASSLSAGGVGNTIYF.

J is TRBJ2-3 and V is TRBV7-2, with D possibly matching TRBD2 (5 bases). The germline CDR1 and CDR2 sequences are SGHTA and FQGNSA. There are 13 residues in the CDR3. Deletions cut 7 bases from V and 2 bases from J, with 10 bases between. This chain's CDR3 is CASIGDYTDTQYF. DNA for the CDR3: TGTGCCAGCATAGGAGACTACACAGATACGCAGTATTTT.

CDR3 loop: CASSLKTGTYGYTF. The CDR3 DNA sequence: TGCGCCAGCAGCTTGAAGACGGGAACCTATGGCTACACCTTC. The gene calls are TRBV5-1 and TRBJ1-2; no reliable D call. Between the trimmed V and J ends, which lost 1 base and 4 bases, there was a span of 11 bases. Germline assignment: CDR1 SGHRS and CDR2 YFSETQ. The CDR3 has 14 residues.

The J gene is TRBJ2-7, the V gene TRBV28; D not certain. Germline V gene lookup returns CDR1 MDHEN and CDR2 SYDVKM. The CDR3 length is 12 residues. V was pared by 7 bases and J by 6 bases, with 13 bases between. The CDR3 sequence is CASIDRRGEQYF. DNA of the CDR3: TGTGCCAGCATCGACCGTAGAGGCGAGCAGTACTTC.

V usage is TRBV19 and J usage is TRBJ2-1, with D possibly being TRBD1 (6 bases). The V gene's germline CDR1 is LNHDA and CDR2 SQIVND (reference sequence). V lost 3 bases to trimming and J lost 1 base, with 10 bases between them. This CDR3 is 15 amino acids long. The CDR3 region is CASSISTGSYNEQFF. The CDR3 DNA reads TGTGCCAGTAGTATTAGCACAGGGTCCTACAATGAGCAGTTCTTC. Looking up the rest from reference TRBV19 and TRBJ2-1 gives the full variable domain: DGGITQSPKYLFRKEGQNVTLSCEQNLNHDAMYWYRQDPGQGLRLIYYSQIVNDFQKGDIAEGYSVSREKKESFPLTVTSAQKNPTAFYLCASSISTGSYNEQFFGPGTRLTVL.

The V and J genes are TRBV28 and TRBJ1-1; D call uncertain. The V end lost 6 bases, the J end lost 6 bases, and 17 bases lay between the germline ends. This CDR3 has 14 amino acids. Looked up from germline, CDR1 is MDHEN and CDR2 is SYDVKM. The DNA for the CDR3 is TGTGCCAGCAGAACACCCACCTCCCCAGCTGAAGCTTTCTTT. Translating gives CASRTPTSPAEAFF. Combining the CDR3 with reference TRBV28 and TRBJ1-1 gives the whole variable domain DVKVTQSSRYLVKRTGEKVFLECVQDMDHENMFWYRQDPGLGLRLIYFSYDVKMKEKGDIPEGYSVSREKKERFSLILESASTNQTSMYLCASRTPTSPAEAFFGQGTRLTVV.

The genes are TRBV9 and TRBJ1-1; 7 bases map to TRBD1. Germline V gives CDR1 SGDLS, CDR2 YYNGEE. Germline trimming cut 4 bases from V and 5 bases from J; bases unmatched to any gene: 5. There are 13 residues in the CDR3. The CDR3 DNA follows: TGTGCCAGCAGCACAGGGGTTGGGACTGAAGCTTTCTTT. Translated: CASSTGVGTEAFF.

This chain joins TRBV6-5 and TRBJ2-1, with a possible D match to TRBD2 (6 bases). CDR3 length equals 15 residues. V lost 9 bases and J 0 bases, leaving 15 bases between the germline ends. The V gene's germline CDR1 is MNHEY and CDR2 SVGAGI. As DNA, the CDR3 is TGTGCCAGTTCCTTGGGAGGCCGCTCCTACAATGAGCAGTTCTTC. Its translation is CASSLGGRSYNEQFF.

This clone was found once. The chain couples TRBV28 to TRBJ1-2; possibly TRBD1 for D (5 bases). The CDR3 sequence is 15 residues long. Between the trimmed V and J ends, which lost 5 bases and 4 bases, there was a span of 17 bases. The germline V gene encodes CDR1 MDHEN and CDR2 SYDVKM. The CDR3 nucleotides are TGTGCCAGCAGTCAATTTGGACAACCCATCTATGGCTACACCTTC. It encodes CASSQFGQPIYGYTF.

V usage is TRBV27 and J usage is TRBJ2-7; D gene uncertain. The V gene's germline CDR1 is MNHEY and CDR2 SMNVEV (reference sequence). The CDR3 has 14 residues. The V and J ends lost 0 bases and 5 bases respectively, with 11 bases between them. The CDR3 loop reads CASSLSRLTDEQYF. CDR3 in DNA: TGTGCCAGCAGTTTATCGCGACTTACCGACGAGCAGTACTTC.

The chain uses TRBV27 and TRBJ2-1; no clear D. The CDR3 has 14 residues. Per germline, CDR1 MNHEY and CDR2 SMNVEV (reference sequence). Trimming took 3 bases from V and 9 from J, leaving 15 bases between them. The CDR3 DNA sequence: TGTGCCAGCAGTTTGGTTGGCACGTCGGGTGAGCAGTTCTTC. Its protein is CASSLVGTSGEQFF.

This chain links TRBV27 with TRBJ2-2, with 8 bases lining up with TRBD1. CDR1 is MNHEY and CDR2 is SMNVEV in the germline V gene (reference sequence). The V and J ends lost 6 bases and 0 bases, in that order; junction bases with no gene match: 12. CDR3 size: 18 residues. CDR3 loop: CASSSPRGLTPNTGELFF. CDR3 sequence (DNA): TGTGCCAGCAGCTCTCCCAGGGGGCTTACACCGAACACCGGGGAGCTGTTTTTT.

J is TRBJ1-2 and V is TRBV28; 7 bases line up with TRBD1. The V and J ends lost 9 bases and 6 bases, in that order; junction bases with no gene match: 10. The CDR3 consists of 13 residues. The V gene's germline CDR1 is MDHEN and CDR2 SYDVKM. CDR3 in amino acids: CASTPTGLDGYTF. CDR3 DNA sequence: TGTGCCAGTACCCCGACAGGGCTGGATGGCTACACCTTC.

The chain has TRBV28 and TRBJ1-3, with 9 bases that match TRBD1. Germline V gene data show CDR1 as MDHEN and CDR2 as SYDVKM. V lost 3 bases to trimming and J lost 0 bases; unmatched junction nucleotides: 9. The CDR3 length is 18 residues. The DNA of the CDR3 is TGTGCCAGCAGTTTGCACCCGGGACAGGGAACCTCTGGAAACACCATATATTTT. This translates into CASSLHPGQGTSGNTIYF.

CDR3 in DNA: TGTGCCAGCAGCTTCGGTAGGGAGGAGAACACTGAAGCTTTCTTT. It translates to CASSFGREENTEAFF. This chain links TRBV7-3 with TRBJ1-1; no definite D call. CDR1 SGHTA and CDR2 FQGTGA come from the germline V gene. The CDR3 runs 15 residues. The germline V and J ends were trimmed by 3 bases and 1 base, with 12 bases remaining between them.

The gene calls are TRBV4-3 and TRBJ1-1; D unresolved. This CDR3 is built from 13 residues. Trimming shortened V by 0 bases and J by 5 bases, and 7 bases separated the two germline ends. CDR1 is LGHNA and CDR2 is YSLEER in the germline V gene. CDR3 sequence (DNA): TGCGCCAGCAGCCAAGATAGACAAACTGAAGCTTTCTTT. It translates to CASSQDRQTEAFF.

In nucleotides, the CDR3 is TGCAGCGTTGACTACGAATGGGGGACAGTAGGAACTGAAGCTTTCTTT. Translated: CSVDYEWGTVGTEAFF. The chain recombines TRBV29-1 with TRBJ1-1, with TRBD1 identical over 7 bases. V was clipped by 3 bases and J by 5 bases; unmatched bases: 15. The CDR3 totals 16 residues. CDR1 and CDR2 (germline): SQVTM, ANQGSEA.

The chain joins TRBV27 to TRBJ2-5; 8 positions agree with TRBD2. The CDR3 spans 13 residues. Germline lookup yields CDR1 MNHEY and CDR2 SMNVEV (reference sequence). The trim removed 6 bases at V and 3 bases at J, leaving 3 bases unmatched. CDR3 protein: CASRLGREETQYF. CDR3 in DNA: TGTGCCAGCAGGCTCGGGAGGGAAGAGACCCAGTACTTC.

This chain links TRBV7-9 with TRBJ1-4; D is perhaps TRBD1 (5 bases). The CDR3 contains 16 residues. V gave up 2 bases and J gave up 4 bases, with 14 bases separating them. Germline values: CDR1 SEHNR, CDR2 FQNEAQ (reference sequence). CDR3 bases: TGTGCCAGCAGCTTATCGGAGCAGGGCATTAATGAAAAACTGTTTTTT. It specifies CASSLSEQGINEKLFF.

The chain is built from TRBV29-1 and TRBJ2-7; 7 nucleotides align to TRBD2. CDR1 and CDR2 from the germline V gene are SQVTM and ANQGSEA. The ends lost 3 bases at V and 1 base at J; junction bases unmatched: 3. This CDR3 contains 13 residues. The CDR3 DNA follows: TGCAGCGTTGAGGGAGGGAAATCCTACGAGCAGTACTTC. It specifies CSVEGGKSYEQYF.